A single sample is the source of the 17 T cell receptor beta chains below, sequenced in a study of T-cell memory formation after mild COVID-19. One entry per CDR3 protein, called by TCRdb with MiXCR from the 5' RACE reads. This sample has 190,000 or so distinct CDR3 sequences, with over 20% found just once. The sequenced sample was PBMCs or a T cell subset sorted from them (not recorded which). The origin of the receptors is an adult woman who had mild COVID-19 (a few samples of this study predate the infection). Cell type and time point are not known.

CDR3 residues: CASSLRRDGTNTGELFF. CDR3 nucleotides: TGTGCCAGCAGCTTACGGAGGGACGGTACGAACACCGGGGAGCTGTTTTTT. The chain has TRBV7-8 and TRBJ2-2; TRBD2 might be the D (6 bases). Germline assignment: CDR1 SGHVS and CDR2 FQNEAQ. V lost 2 bases and J lost 0, with 13 bases in between. The length of the CDR3 is 17 residues.

In this sample, this clonotype turned up once. V usage is TRBV7-3 and J usage is TRBJ1-3, with D unclear. The germline gives CDR1 SGHTA, CDR2 FQGTGA. This CDR3 comprises 14 residues. V dropped 2 bases and J dropped 0 bases, with 5 bases sitting between them. The CDR3 DNA sequence: TGTGCCAGCAGCTTATACCCCTCTGGAAACACCATATATTTT. It translates to CASSLYPSGNTIYF.

This chain uses TRBV7-9 with TRBJ2-7, with D hard to call. The V gene's germline CDR1 is SEHNR and CDR2 FQNEAQ (reference sequence). Trimming took off 0 bases at V and 7 bases at J, with 10 bases between the two ends. This CDR3 comprises 13 residues. The CDR3 DNA follows: TGTGCCAGCAGCTTAGCGCTTGCCAAGGAGCAGTACTTC. Amino acid sequence: CASSLALAKEQYF. The complete variable domain, with remaining parts taken from reference TRBV7-9 and TRBJ2-7, reads DTGVSQNPRHKITKRGQNVTFRCDPISEHNRLYWYRQTLGQGPEFLTYFQNEAQLEKSRLLSDRFSAERPKGSFSTLEIQRTEQGDSAMYLCASSLALAKEQYFGPGTRLTVT.

This chain links TRBV5-5 with TRBJ2-1; D may match TRBD1 or TRBD2 (5 bases each). The CDR3 is 15 amino acids. V was trimmed by 2 bases and J by 9 bases, leaving 18 bases between them. Germline V gene sequence: CDR1 SGHKS, CDR2 YYEKEE (reference sequence). The CDR3 is CASSFYALGGGEQFF. CDR3 DNA: TGTGCCAGCAGCTTTTACGCTCTTGGGGGTGGTGAGCAGTTCTTC.

The chain recombines TRBV7-9 with TRBJ2-1; no clear D gene. Trimming removed 1 base from V and 3 bases from J, with 10 bases in between. Germline V gene sequence: CDR1 SEHNR, CDR2 FQNEAQ (reference sequence). The CDR3 is 15 residues long. The CDR3 bases are TGTGCCAGCAGCTTAGGACCCGCTGGCTACAATGAGCAGTTCTTC. Its protein product is CASSLGPAGYNEQFF.

This clonotype was detected a few times. This chain joins TRBV6-5 and TRBJ2-5; D is perhaps TRBD1 (6 bases). The CDR3 totals 14 residues. Trimming removed 2 bases from V and 2 bases from J, with 9 bases in between. Germline V CDR1 and CDR2: MNHEY, SVGAGI. The CDR3 region has the DNA TGTGCCAGCAGTTACACAGGGCAGCAAGAGACCCAGTACTTC. It yields the protein CASSYTGQQETQYF.

This clonotype has only a few counts. The chain couples TRBV5-4 to TRBJ2-7; D ambiguous. The V gene's germline CDR1 is SGHNT and CDR2 YYREEE (reference sequence). Trimming pared 9 bases from V and 3 bases from J, leaving 13 bases between. This CDR3 spans 12 amino acids. The CDR3 coding sequence is TGTGCCACCCAGAGAAAAGGCTACGAGCAGTACTTC. It codes for CATQRKGYEQYF.

The chain links TRBV11-2 to TRBJ2-1; D may match TRBD1 or TRBD2 (5 bases each). Trimming removed 8 bases at V and 0 bases at J, with 14 bases between. The germline gives CDR1 SGHAT, CDR2 FQNNGV. The CDR3 covers 15 residues. The CDR3 DNA reads TGTGCCAGCCTCTTCGAGGGACCCTCCTACAATGAGCAGTTCTTC. Translated, it gives CASLFEGPSYNEQFF.

CDR3 region: CASSGAPLGNQPQHF. CDR3 in DNA: TGTGCCTCATCCGGGGCCCCCTTGGGCAATCAGCCCCAGCATTTT. The J gene is TRBJ1-5, the V gene TRBV27; TRBD1 is a possible D gene (5 bases). V lost 11 bases to trimming and J lost 2 bases, with 19 bases between them. The CDR3 has 15 residues. CDR1 MNHEY and CDR2 SMNVEV come from the germline V gene (reference sequence).

This clonotype was counted between two and nine times. This sequence joins TRBV12-3 or TRBV12-4 and TRBJ1-2; tentatively, D is TRBD1 (5 bases). The CDR3 runs to 14 residues. The ends were cut back, 3 bases at V and 3 bases at J, with 11 bases in the middle. The CDR3 nucleotides are TGTGCCAGCAGTTTTAGAGGGGTAGACTATGGCTACACCTTC. Encoded protein: CASSFRGVDYGYTF.

The rearrangement joins TRBV20-1 to TRBJ1-4; maybe TRBD1 (5 bases). V was clipped by 4 bases and J by 5 bases, with 17 bases between them. Germline lookup yields CDR1 DFQATT and CDR2 SNEGSKA (reference sequence). This CDR3 has 15 amino acids. As DNA, the CDR3 is TGCAGTGCTATCGCCCTCGGGGGAGGGAATGAAAAACTGTTTTTT. As protein: CSAIALGGGNEKLFF.

This clonotype showed up just a few times. The chain combines TRBV24-1 with TRBJ2-7, with 7 bases matching TRBD1. CDR3 length equals 17 residues. V lost 2 bases to trimming and J lost 2 bases; unmatched junction nucleotides: 11. CDR1 and CDR2 from the germline V gene are KGHDR and SFDVKD. Here the CDR3 reads CATSDSTTGDDPYEQYF. CDR3 DNA sequence: TGTGCCACCAGTGATTCTACCACAGGGGATGACCCCTACGAGCAGTACTTC.

The CDR3 sequence is CASGLDKRAGGPYQETQYF. The CDR3 region has the DNA TGTGCTAGTGGTTTGGACAAGCGGGCGGGGGGACCGTACCAAGAGACCCAGTACTTC. The rearrangement uses TRBV12-5 and TRBJ2-5; the match to TRBD2 covers 8 bases. CDR1 and CDR2 from the germline V gene are LGHNT and FRNRAP. With V trimmed by 1 base and J by 0 bases, 13 bases remained unmatched. The CDR3 consists of 19 residues.

This clonotype came up a few times. This chain uses TRBV3-1 with TRBJ2-1; D is undetermined. Germline CDR1 and CDR2: LGHDT and YNNKEL (reference sequence). The V and J ends lost 4 bases and 0 bases respectively, with 16 bases between them. The CDR3 runs to 17 residues. In DNA, the CDR3 is TGTGCCAGCAGCCCAAGCAAGGACCTACGCTCCTACAATGAGCAGTTCTTC. Its protein product is CASSPSKDLRSYNEQFF.

This chain connects TRBV5-4 to TRBJ2-3, with 7 bases matching TRBD2. Losses at the gene ends were 0 bases for V and 1 base for J; bases not matched to a gene: 2. The CDR3 is made up of 15 amino acids. The germline CDR1 and CDR2 sequences are SGHNT and YYREEE (reference sequence). The DNA of the CDR3 is TGTGCCAGCAGCTTGGAAACTAGCGGCACAGATACGCAGTATTTT. It codes for CASSLETSGTDTQYF.

The V gene is TRBV15, the J gene TRBJ2-7, with 9 bases fitting TRBD1. J gave up 3 bases and V 1 base, and 4 bases lay outside the gene matches. Germline CDR1 is LNHNV and CDR2 is YYDKDF (reference sequence). This CDR3 is 15 amino acids long. The CDR3 nucleotides read TGTGCCACCAGCAGAGCGGGACAGGGTATCTACGAGCAGTACTTC. This gives the protein CATSRAGQGIYEQYF. Supplemented by reference TRBV15 and TRBJ2-7, the full variable domain reads DAMVIQNPRYQVTQFGKPVTLSCSQTLNHNVMYWYQQKSSQAPKLLFHYYDKDFNNEADTPDNFQSRRPNTSFCFLDIRSPGLGDTAMYLCATSRAGQGIYEQYFGPGTRLTVT.

The chain carries TRBV12-3 or TRBV12-4 and TRBJ2-1, with 8 bases that match TRBD2. With V trimmed by 6 bases and J by 6 bases, 10 bases remained unmatched. CDR3 length equals 15 residues. The CDR3 loop reads CASSLENRGGNEQFF. The CDR3 coding sequence is TGTGCCAGCAGCTTGGAGAATCGGGGGGGCAATGAGCAGTTCTTC.